The sequence of this T cell receptor (beta chain) was determined in a study of blood T cell repertoires in COVID-19. The CDR3 runs to 14 residues. Germline V gene lookup returns CDR1 SGHNT and CDR2 YYREEE (reference sequence). V shed 3 bases and J 3 bases; nucleotides not matched to a gene: 4. Profiling relied on immunoSEQ multiplex PCR, and the TCRdb table lists in-frame clones only, not all of them. The sample has approximately 98,000 clones, 55% to 75% seen once. This chain connects TRBV5-4 to TRBJ2-7; 9 bases align to TRBD1. Sequencing was carried out using peripheral blood. This receptor was obtained from a woman aged 40-49 years with acute or convalescent COVID-19. CDR3 in DNA: TGTGCCAGCAGCTCACAGGGGGCGGGCTACGAGCAGTACTTC. It is translated as CASSSQGAGYEQYF.